This T cell receptor beta chain comes out of a study of blood T cell repertoires in COVID-19. Germline V lookup: CDR1 SGHNT, CDR2 YENEEA. With 4 bases removed from V and 6 bases from J, the gap between germline ends came to 25 bases. The CDR3 length is 18 residues. Sequenced by immunoSEQ multiplex PCR; TCRdb stores in-frame clones only, minus some. The repertoire holds about half a million clones, with less than 90% as singletons. The sequence was collected from an older woman who had recovered from COVID-19. The chain combines TRBV11-3 with TRBJ2-1; maybe TRBD2 (7 bases). Sequencing was done on a sample of PBMCs or T cells enriched from blood (not recorded which). The CDR3 protein is CASSSIFFLGGLGNEQFF. DNA of the CDR3: TGTGCCAGCAGCTCCATCTTTTTCCTCGGGGGGCTAGGCAATGAGCAGTTCTTC.